One T cell receptor beta chain is described in this entry. Its antigen is not known. This sample is drawn from a study of T cells after yellow fever vaccination. Looking at the study overall: In the case of low-cell-number fractions, SMART-Seq v4 Ultra Low Input was used for preparation.

Template-switching 5'RACE yielded the TCR cDNA; a universal primer site and UMIs were added in the process. In TCRdb, the 5' RACE reads were re-called with MiXCR into one record per CDR3 protein. The sample holds fewer than 650,000 distinct CDR3 sequences, about a fifth seen once. Study-level points and caveats: A faster peak, day 5 versus 15, was reached by the weaker secondary response. Once the booster was given, most primary-vaccination clones reappeared, at about 95% for CD4 and approximately 88% for CD8.

This sample comprised PBMCs, obtained about 20 days after the first yellow fever vaccination. This clonotype originated in a man aged 18 to 30 who received the YFV17D yellow fever vaccine.

The CDR3 DNA sequence: TGCGCCAGCAGCCCACGAGGGGACAGGGTCGGGGGCACAGATACGCAGTATTTT. This translates into CASSPRGDRVGGTDTQYF. This rearrangement joins TRBV5-1 to TRBJ2-3; 9 bases line up with TRBD1. The CDR3 is made up of 18 amino acids. The V segment lost 4 bases and the J segment 1 base; nucleotides outside the gene matches: 13. Per germline, CDR1 SGHRS and CDR2 YFSETQ.